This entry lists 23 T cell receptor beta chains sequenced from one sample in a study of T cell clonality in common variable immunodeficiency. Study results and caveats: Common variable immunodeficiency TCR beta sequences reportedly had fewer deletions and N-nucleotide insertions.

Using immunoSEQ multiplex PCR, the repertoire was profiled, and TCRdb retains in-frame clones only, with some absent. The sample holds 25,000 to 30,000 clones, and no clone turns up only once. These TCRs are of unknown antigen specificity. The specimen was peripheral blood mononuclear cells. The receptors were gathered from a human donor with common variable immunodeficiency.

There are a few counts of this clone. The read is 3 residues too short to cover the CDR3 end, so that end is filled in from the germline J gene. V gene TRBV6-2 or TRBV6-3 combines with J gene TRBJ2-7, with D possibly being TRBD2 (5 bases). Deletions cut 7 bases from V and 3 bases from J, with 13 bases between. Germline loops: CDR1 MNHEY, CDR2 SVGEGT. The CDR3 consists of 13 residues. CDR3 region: CASNRASFYEQYF. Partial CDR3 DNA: TGTGCCAGCAACCGGGCTAGCTTCTACGAG.

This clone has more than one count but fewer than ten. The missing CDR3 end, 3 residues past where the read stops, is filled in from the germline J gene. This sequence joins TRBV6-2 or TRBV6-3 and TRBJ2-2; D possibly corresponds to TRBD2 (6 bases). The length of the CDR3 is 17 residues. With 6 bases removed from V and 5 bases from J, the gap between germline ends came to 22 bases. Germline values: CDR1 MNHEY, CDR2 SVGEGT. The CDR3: CASRPTGTGTPTGELFF. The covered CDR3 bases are TGTGCCAGCAGACCAACTGGAACCGGGACTCCAACCGGGGAG.

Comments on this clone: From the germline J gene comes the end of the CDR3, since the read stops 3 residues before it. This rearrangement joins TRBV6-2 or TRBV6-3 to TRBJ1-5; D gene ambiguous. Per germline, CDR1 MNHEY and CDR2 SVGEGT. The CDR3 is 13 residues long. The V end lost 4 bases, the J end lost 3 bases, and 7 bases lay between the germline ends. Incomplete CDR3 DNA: TGTGCCAGCAGTTCAGGCTCCAATCAGCCC. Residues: CASSSGSNQP. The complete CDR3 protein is CASSSGSNQPQHF.

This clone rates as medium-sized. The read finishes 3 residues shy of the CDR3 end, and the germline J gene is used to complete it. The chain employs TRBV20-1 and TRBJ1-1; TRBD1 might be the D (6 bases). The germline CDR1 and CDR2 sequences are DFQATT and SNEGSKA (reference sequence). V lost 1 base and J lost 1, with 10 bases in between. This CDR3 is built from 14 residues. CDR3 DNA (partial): TGCAGTGCTAGAGGGGGGGGCGGGAACACTGAA. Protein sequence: CSARGGGGNTE. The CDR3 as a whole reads CSARGGGGNTEAFF.

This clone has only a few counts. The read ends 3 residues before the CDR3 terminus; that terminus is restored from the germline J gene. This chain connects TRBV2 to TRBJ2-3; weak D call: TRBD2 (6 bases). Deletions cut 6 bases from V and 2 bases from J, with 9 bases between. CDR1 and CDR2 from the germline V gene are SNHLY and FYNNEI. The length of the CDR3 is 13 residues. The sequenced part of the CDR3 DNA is TGTGCCAGCAGCGGGGGTACCACAGATACG. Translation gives CASSGGTTDT. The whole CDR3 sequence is CASSGGTTDTQYF.

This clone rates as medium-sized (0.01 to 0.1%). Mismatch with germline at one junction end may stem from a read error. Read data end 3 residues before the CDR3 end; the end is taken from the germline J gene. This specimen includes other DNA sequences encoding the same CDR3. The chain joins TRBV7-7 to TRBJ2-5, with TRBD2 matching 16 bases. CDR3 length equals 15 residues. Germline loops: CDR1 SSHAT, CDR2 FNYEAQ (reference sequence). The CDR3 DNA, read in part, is TGTGCTAGCAGCCTGGGACTAGCGGGGGGGGAGACC. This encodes CASSLGLAGGET. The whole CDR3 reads CASSLGLAGGETQYF.

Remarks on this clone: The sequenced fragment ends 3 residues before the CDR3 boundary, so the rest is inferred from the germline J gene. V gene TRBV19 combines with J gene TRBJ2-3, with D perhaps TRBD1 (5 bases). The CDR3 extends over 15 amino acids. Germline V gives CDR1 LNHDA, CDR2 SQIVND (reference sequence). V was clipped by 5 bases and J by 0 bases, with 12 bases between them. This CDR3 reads CASSFRSGSTDTQYF. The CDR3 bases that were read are TGTGCCAGTAGTTTTCGGTCAGGGAGCACAGATACG.

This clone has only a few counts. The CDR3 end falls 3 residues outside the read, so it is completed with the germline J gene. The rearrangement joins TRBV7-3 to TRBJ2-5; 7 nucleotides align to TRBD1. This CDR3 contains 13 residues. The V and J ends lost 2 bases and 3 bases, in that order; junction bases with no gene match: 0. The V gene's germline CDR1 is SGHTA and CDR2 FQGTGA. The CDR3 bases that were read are TGTGCCAGCAGCTTAGACAGGGAAGAGACC. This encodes CASSLDREET. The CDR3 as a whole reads CASSLDREETQYF.

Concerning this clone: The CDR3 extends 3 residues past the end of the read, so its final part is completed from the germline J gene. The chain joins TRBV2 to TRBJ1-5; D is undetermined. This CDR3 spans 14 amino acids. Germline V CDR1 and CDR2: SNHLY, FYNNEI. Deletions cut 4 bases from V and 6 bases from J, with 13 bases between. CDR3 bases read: TGTGCCAGCAGTGGACTCCTAATGGCTCAGCCC. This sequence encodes CASSGLLMAQP. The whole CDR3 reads CASSGLLMAQPQHF.

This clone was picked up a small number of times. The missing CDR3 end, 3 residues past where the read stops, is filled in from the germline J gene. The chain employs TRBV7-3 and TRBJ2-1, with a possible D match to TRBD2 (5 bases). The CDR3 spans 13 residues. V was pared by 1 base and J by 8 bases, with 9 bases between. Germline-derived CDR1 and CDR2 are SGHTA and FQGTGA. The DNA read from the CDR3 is TGTGCCAGCAGCTTAAGGACTCTCGATGAG. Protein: CASSLRTLDE. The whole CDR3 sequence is CASSLRTLDEQFF.

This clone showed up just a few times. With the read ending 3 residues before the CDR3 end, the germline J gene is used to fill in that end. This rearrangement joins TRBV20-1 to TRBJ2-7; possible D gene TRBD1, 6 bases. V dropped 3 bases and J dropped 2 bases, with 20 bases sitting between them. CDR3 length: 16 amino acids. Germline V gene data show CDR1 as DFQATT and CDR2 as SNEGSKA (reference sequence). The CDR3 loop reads CSARGGRRTATYEQYF. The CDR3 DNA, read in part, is TGCAGTGCTAGGGGTGGTAGGCGGACAGCAACCTACGAG.

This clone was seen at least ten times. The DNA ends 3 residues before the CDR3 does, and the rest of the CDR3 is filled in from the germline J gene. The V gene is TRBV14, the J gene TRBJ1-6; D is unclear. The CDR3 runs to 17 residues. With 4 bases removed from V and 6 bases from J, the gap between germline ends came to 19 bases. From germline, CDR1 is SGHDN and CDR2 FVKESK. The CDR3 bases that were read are TGTGCCAGCAGCCCCGAACGGGGAATCGGGCGTAATTCACCC. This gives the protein CASSPERGIGRNSP. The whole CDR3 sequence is CASSPERGIGRNSPLHF.

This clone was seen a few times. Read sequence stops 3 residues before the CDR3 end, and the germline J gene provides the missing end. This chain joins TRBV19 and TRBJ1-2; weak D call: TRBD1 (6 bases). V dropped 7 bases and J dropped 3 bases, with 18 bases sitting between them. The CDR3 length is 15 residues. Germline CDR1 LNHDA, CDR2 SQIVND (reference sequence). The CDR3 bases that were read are TGTGCCAGTAACCGATGGGCAGGGGTCGACTATGGC. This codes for CASNRWAGVDYG. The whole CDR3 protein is CASNRWAGVDYGYTF.

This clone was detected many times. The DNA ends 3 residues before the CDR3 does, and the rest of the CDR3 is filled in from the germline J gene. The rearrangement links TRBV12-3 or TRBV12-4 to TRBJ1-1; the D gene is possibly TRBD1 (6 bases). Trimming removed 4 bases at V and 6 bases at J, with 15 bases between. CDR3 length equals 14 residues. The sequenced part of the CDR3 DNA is TGTGCCAGCAGTTGGGAGGGGGATCGGGCTGAA. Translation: CASSWEGDRAE. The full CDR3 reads CASSWEGDRAEAFF.

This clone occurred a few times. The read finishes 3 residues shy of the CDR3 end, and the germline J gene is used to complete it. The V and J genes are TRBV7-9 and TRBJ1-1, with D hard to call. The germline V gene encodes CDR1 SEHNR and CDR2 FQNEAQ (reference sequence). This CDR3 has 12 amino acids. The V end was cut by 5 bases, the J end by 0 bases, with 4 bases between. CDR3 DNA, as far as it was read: TGTGCCAGCAGCCTCCTGAACACTGAA. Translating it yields CASSLLNTE. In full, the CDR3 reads CASSLLNTEAFF.

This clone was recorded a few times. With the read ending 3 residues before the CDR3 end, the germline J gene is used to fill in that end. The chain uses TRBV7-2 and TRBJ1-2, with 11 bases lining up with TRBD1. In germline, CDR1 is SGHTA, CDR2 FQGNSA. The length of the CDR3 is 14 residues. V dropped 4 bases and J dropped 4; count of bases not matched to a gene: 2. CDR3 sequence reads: CASSSGTGGYGYTF. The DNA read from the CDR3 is TGTGCCAGCAGCTCCGGGACAGGGGGCTATGGC.

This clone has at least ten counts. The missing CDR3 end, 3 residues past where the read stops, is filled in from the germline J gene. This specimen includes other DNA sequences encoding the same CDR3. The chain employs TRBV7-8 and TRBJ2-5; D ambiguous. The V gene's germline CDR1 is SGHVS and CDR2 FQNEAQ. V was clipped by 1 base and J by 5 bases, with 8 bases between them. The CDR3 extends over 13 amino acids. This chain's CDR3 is CASSLGLQETQYF. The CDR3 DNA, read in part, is TGTGCCAGCAGCTTAGGACTCCAGGAGACC.

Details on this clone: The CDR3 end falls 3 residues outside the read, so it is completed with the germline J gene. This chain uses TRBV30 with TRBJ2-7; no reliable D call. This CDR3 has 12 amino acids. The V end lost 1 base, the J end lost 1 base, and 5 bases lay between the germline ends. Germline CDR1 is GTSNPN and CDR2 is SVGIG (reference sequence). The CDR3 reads CAWSEGSYEQYF. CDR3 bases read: TGTGCCTGGAGTGAGGGTTCCTACGAG.

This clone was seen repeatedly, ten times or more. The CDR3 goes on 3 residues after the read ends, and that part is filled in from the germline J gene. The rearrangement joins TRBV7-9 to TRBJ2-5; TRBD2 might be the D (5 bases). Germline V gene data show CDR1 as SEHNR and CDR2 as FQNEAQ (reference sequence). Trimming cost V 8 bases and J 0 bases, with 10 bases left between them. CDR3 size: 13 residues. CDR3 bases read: TGTGCCAGCCGTCCGGGGTACCAAGAGACC. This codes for CASRPGYQET. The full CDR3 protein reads CASRPGYQETQYF.

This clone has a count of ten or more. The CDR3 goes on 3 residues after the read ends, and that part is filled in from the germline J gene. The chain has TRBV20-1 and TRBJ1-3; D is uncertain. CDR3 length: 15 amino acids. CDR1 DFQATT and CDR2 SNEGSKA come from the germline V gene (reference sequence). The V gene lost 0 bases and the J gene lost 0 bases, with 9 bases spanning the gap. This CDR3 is CSARDAVDSGNTIYF. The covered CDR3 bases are TGCAGTGCTAGAGATGCGGTTGACTCTGGAAACACC.

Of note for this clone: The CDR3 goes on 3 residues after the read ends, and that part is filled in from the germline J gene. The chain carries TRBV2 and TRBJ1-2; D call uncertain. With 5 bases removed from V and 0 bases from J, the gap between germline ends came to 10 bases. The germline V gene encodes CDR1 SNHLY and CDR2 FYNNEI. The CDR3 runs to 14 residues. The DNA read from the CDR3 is TGTGCCAGCAGTTTCCTTTCCTCTAACTATGGC. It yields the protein CASSFLSSNYG. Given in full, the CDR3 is CASSFLSSNYGYTF. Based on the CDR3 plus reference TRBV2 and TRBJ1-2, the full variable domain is EPEVTQTPSHQVTQMGQEVILRCVPISNHLYFYWYRQILGQKVEFLVSFYNNEISEKSEIFDDQFSVERPDGSNFTLKIRSTKLEDSAMYFCASSFLSSNYGYTFGSGTRLTVV.

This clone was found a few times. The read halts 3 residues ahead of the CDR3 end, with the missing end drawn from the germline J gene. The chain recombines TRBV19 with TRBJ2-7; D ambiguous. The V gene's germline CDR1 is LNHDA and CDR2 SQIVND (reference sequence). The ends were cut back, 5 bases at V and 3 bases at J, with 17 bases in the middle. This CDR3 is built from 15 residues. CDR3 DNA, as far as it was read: TGTGCCAGTAGTCAGGCCTACCGAAACCTCTACGAG. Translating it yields CASSQAYRNLYE. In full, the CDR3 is CASSQAYRNLYEQYF.

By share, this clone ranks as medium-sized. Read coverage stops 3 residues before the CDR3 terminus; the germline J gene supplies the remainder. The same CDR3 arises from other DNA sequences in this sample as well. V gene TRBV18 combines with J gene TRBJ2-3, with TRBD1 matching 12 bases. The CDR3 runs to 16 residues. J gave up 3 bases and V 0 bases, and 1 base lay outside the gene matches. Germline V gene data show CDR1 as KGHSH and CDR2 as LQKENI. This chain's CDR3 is CASSPPGQGATDTQYF. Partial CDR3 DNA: TGTGCCAGCTCACCACCGGGACAGGGGGCGACAGATACG.